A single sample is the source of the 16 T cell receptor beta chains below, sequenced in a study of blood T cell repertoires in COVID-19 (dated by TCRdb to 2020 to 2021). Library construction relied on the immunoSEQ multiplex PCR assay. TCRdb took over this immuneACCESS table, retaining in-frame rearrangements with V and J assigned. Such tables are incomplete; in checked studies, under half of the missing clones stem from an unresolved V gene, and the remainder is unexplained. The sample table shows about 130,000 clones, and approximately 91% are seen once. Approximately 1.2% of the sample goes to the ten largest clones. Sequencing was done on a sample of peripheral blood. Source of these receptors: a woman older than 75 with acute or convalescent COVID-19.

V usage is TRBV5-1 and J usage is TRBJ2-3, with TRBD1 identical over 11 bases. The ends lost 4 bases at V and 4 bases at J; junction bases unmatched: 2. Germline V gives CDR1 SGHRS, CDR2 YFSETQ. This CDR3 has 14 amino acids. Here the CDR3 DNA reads TGCGCCAGCAGCGGACAGGGGGCGGCAGATACGCAGTATTTT. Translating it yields CASSGQGAADTQYF.

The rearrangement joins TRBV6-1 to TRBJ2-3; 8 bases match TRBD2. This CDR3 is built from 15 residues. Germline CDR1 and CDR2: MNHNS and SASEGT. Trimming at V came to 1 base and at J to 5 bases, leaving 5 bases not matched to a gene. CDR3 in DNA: TGTGCCAGCAGTGAAGGGAGCGGGGGTCAAGATACGCAGTATTTT. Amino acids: CASSEGSGGQDTQYF.

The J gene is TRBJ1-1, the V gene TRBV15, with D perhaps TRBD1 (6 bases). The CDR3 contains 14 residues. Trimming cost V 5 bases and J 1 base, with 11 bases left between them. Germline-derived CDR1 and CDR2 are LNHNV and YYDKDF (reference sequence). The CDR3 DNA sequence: TGTGCCACCAGCTTAAAGACAGGGAACACTGAAGCTTTCTTT. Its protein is CATSLKTGNTEAFF. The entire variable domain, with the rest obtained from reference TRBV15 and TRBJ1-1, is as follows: DAMVIQNPRYQVTQFGKPVTLSCSQTLNHNVMYWYQQKSSQAPKLLFHYYDKDFNNEADTPDNFQSRRPNTSFCFLDIRSPGLGDTAMYLCATSLKTGNTEAFFGQGTRLTVV.

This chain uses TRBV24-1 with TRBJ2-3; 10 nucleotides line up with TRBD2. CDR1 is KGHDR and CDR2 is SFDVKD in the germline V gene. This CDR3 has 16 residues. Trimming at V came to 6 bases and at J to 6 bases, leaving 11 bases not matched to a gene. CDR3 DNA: TGTGCCACCAGTAAGGGAGCTAGCGGGGGCGAGGATACGCAGTATTTT. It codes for CATSKGASGGEDTQYF.

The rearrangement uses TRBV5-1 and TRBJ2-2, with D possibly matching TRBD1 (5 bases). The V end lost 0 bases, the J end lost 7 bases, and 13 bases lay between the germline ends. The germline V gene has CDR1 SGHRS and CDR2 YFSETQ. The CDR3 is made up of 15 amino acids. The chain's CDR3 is CASSLEGRQGGELFF. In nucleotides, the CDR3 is TGCGCCAGCAGCTTGGAGGGCAGGCAGGGCGGGGAGCTGTTTTTT.

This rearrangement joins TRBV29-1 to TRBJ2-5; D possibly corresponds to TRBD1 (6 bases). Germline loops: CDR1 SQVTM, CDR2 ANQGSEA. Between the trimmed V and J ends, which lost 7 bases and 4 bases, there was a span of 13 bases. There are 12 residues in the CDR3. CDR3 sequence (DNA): TGCAGCGGTACAGGGACCCGAGAGACCCAGTACTTC. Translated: CSGTGTRETQYF.

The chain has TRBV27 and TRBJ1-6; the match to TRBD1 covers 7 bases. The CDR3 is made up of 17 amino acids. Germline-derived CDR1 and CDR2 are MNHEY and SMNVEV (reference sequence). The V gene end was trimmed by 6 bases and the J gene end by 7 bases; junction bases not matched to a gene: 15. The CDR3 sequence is CASRYGTAPSDNSPLHF. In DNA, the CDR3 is TGTGCCAGCAGGTACGGGACAGCCCCGAGTGACAATTCACCCCTCCACTTT.

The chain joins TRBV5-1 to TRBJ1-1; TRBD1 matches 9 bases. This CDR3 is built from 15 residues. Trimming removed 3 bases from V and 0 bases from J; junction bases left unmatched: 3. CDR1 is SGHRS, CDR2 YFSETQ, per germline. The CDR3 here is CASSWTGAMNTEAFF. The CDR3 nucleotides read TGCGCCAGCAGCTGGACAGGGGCGATGAACACTGAAGCTTTCTTT.

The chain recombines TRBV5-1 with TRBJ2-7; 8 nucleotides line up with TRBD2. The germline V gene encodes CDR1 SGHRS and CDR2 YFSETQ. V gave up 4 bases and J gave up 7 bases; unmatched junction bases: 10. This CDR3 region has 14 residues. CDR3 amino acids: CASSLSGSALEQYF. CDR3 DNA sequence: TGCGCCAGCAGCCTAAGCGGGAGTGCCTTGGAGCAGTACTTC.

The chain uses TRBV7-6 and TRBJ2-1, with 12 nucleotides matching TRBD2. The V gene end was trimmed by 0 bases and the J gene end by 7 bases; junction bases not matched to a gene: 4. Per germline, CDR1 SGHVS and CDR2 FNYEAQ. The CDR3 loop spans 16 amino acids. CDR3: CASSLAGTSGYNEQFF. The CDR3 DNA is TGTGCCAGCAGCTTAGCCGGGACTAGCGGGTATAATGAGCAGTTCTTC.

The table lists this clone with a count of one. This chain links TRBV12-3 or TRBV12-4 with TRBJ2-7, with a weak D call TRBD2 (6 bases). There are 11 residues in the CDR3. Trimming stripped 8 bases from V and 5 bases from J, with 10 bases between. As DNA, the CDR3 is TGTGCCAGCTCCCGGAGGGACGAGCAGTACTTC. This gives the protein CASSRRDEQYF.

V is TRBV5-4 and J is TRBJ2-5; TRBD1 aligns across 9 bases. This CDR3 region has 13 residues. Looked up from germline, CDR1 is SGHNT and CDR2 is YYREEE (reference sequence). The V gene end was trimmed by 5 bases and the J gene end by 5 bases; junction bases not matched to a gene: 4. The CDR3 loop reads CASRHRGLETQYF. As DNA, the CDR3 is TGTGCCAGCAGACACAGGGGGCTGGAGACCCAGTACTTC.

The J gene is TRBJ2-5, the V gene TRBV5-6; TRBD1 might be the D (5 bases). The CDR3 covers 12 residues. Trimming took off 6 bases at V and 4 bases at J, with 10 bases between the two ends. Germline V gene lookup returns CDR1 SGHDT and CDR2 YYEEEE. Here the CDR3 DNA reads TGTGCCAGCAAGGGGTGGGGAGAGACCCAGTACTTC. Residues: CASKGWGETQYF.

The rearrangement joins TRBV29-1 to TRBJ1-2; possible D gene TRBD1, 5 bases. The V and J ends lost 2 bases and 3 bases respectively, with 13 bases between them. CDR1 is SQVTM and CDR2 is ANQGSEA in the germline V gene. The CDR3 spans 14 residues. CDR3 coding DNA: TGCAGCGTTGAATTACGGGGGGAGGACTATGGCTACACCTTC. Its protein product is CSVELRGEDYGYTF.

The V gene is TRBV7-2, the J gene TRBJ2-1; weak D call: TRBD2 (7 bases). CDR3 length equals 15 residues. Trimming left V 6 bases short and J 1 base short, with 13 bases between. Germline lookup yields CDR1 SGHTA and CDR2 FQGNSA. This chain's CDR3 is CASRGGSGSYNEQFF. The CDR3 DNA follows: TGTGCCAGCAGAGGGGGTAGCGGGTCCTACAATGAGCAGTTCTTC.

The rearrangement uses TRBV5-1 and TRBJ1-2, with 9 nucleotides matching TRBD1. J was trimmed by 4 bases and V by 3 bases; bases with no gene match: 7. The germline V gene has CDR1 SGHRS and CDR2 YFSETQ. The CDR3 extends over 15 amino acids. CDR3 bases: TGCGCCAGCAGCTGGGGACAGGGTCTTTCCTATGGCTACACCTTC. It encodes CASSWGQGLSYGYTF. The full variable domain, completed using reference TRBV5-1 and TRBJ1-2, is KAGVTQTPRYLIKTRGQQVTLSCSPISGHRSVSWYQQTPGQGLQFLFEYFSETQRNKGNFPGRFSGRQFSNSRSEMNVSTLELGDSALYLCASSWGQGLSYGYTFGSGTRLTVV.